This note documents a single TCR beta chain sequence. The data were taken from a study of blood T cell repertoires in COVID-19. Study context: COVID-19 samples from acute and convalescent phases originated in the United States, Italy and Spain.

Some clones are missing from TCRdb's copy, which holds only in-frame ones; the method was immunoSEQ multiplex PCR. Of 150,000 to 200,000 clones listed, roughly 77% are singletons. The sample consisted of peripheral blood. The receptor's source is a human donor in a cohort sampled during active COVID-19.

The CDR3 DNA reads TGCGCCAGCAGTGAGTCCGACAATTTTGCTTTCTTT. Translating gives CASSESDNFAFF. The chain joins TRBV10-1 to TRBJ1-1; D unresolved. This CDR3 contains 12 residues. The ends were cut back, 0 bases at V and 11 bases at J, with 10 bases in the middle. Germline V gene sequence: CDR1 WNHNN, CDR2 SYGVQD (reference sequence).